The sequence of this T cell receptor beta chain was determined in a study of cytomegalovirus exposure and HLA in healthy donors (dated by TCRdb to about 2017). For the study in its entirety: According to an earlier analysis of 550 to 750 of the donors, some 170 million T cells yielded 90 million to 130 million unique TCR beta sequences and about 300 Gb of sequence data. Genome-wide SNP genotypes for about 55% of the roughly 670 donors were used in a later genetic analysis, which treated that subset as a discovery cohort. An early release that covered 640 HLA-typed donors contained approximately 300 gigabases of sequencing data and some 87 million unique TCR sequences. An earlier analysis of more than 450 of the donors used high-throughput TCR beta sequencing to judge whether each TCR beta V gene segment behaved as functional or pseudogenic. All discovery cohort repertoires had been generated using a single sequencing platform. Rather than drawing on any new phenotypic data, the later analysis identified candidate immune exposures from TCR beta sequences and the way those sequences occurred across donors. A few DR-DQ haplotypes were treated as single units for association and clustering because of strong linkage in the cohort. HLA typing included class I and class II loci at four-digit resolution. To predict cytomegalovirus infection status, the study combined high-throughput TCR immunosequencing, statistical association of individual TCRs with disease status, and machine learning. The genetic ancestry cluster associated with self-reported Caucasian donors included 81% of the approximately 430 genotyped donors. On average, roughly 250,000 unique TCR beta nucleotide sequences were sequenced per donor among 350 to 400 genotyped donors of the cohort, with 15% to 20% of those sequences being non-productive. Using immunosequencing, the study profiled T cell repertoires from roughly 650 subjects and related those repertoires to cytomegalovirus serostatus. Typing coverage differed by locus: A, B, C, DRB1 and DQB1 were typed in about 629-640 donors, DQA1 in 500 to 550, DPA1 in some 600, and DPB1 in around 440. Besides the first cohort of roughly 640 subjects, a separate validation cohort made up of some 110 different subjects was used. Donor age, sex, ethnicity and CMV serostatus were compiled alongside the repertoire data. The study aimed to test whether signatures of past pathogen exposure could be identified by cataloging public T cell receptors. A later analysis re-analyzed previously published TCR beta repertoires from 550 to 700 donors and added high-resolution HLA genotyping to study TCR occurrence patterns.

Turning to this clone: The specificity of this receptor is unknown. Base quality data are lacking; no much larger clone is found one base away.

Library creation used the immunoSEQ multiplex PCR assay. For the multiplex PCR, a mixture combining 60 forward primers for TCR Vbeta segments and 13 reverse primers for TCR Jbeta segments was used. The CDR3 region of rearranged TCR beta genes was amplified from genomic DNA with a multiplex PCR assay. Amplified TCR beta libraries were sequenced as 87-base-pair reads on the Illumina HiSeq System. The paper's data handling went like this. In a later analysis, roughly 80 million unique TCR beta chains were counted across the approximately 640 repertoires, and roughly 11 million of these chains were shared by at least two donors. A nearest-neighbor algorithm error-corrected the raw reads and collapsed the reads into unique sequences, merging closely related sequences to remove PCR and sequencing errors. CDR3 sequences were aligned to IMGT reference sequences to assign V, D and J gene segments. For a sequence to be retained, a match of at least six nucleotides was required to both a V gene segment and a J gene segment. Rearrangements were classified as productive when the CDR3 lacked stop codons and remained in frame with V and J, and all other rearrangements were classified as non-productive. Following IMGT convention, CDR3 was defined as the stretch from the second conserved V-encoded cysteine up to the conserved J-encoded phenylalanine. Sequences without an unambiguous match to a single V gene segment were excluded from the earlier analysis of a few hundred of the donors. An earlier analysis of fewer than 750 of the donors classified V segments as functional when productive rearrangements were above 56.7% and as segregating when the standard deviation between donors was above 5%. To diagnose cytomegalovirus status from the catalog of TCR beta chain sequences, a statistical classification framework was built. In a later analysis, TCR nucleotide sequences were compared against IMGT/GENE-DB human TR gene sequences so that V and J genes could be assigned. In a later analysis, CDR3 sequences and most-parsimonious VDJ recombination scenarios were assigned using the TCRdist pipeline. In a later analysis, each TCR beta chain was defined by its CDR3 amino acid sequence together with its V-gene family, and reads without a unique V-gene family were excluded. A later analysis removed 500 to 650 highly shared, low-generation-probability nucleotide sequences to deal with suspected cross-contamination and a sequencing artifact. A later analysis calculated a clonal expansion index for each public chain from normalized within-repertoire ranks of inferred template counts. In a later analysis, generation probabilities were computed with a VDJ recombination model fitted to out-of-frame rearrangements, and the resulting probabilities were checked against IGoR. In a later analysis, hypergeometric tests were used to score TCR-TCR, TCR-HLA and TCR-CMV co-occurrence, with a repertoire-size bias correction applied to TCR pairs. To estimate false discovery rates, a later analysis permuted the HLA or CMV assignments 20 times. A later analysis grouped co-occurring TCRs with DBSCAN, adding TCRdist sequence similarity when clustering within HLA-allele-positive subsets. Repertoires with fewer than 30,000 or more than 120,000 public chains, plus five repertoires with anomalous nucleotide sharing, were excluded from co-occurrence clustering. Here the immuneACCESS table is served through TCRdb, limited to in-frame sequences with V and J called. Missing clones are a known gap in these copies; in checked studies unresolved V genes cover under half, and the rest lacks a known reason. V, J and clone size derive from that table, while D and trimming were established from the DNA sequence. This sample holds around 100,000 clones; roughly 69% were observed only once. The ten largest clones add up to 3.8% of the sample.

Study-wide conclusions, independent of this receptor: According to a later genetic analysis, donors in an Asian-associated ancestry cluster had fewer N-insertions in productive TCRs than the approximately 610-donor mean. A later analysis found that TCR association rates varied across HLA loci, with DRB1 alleles showing the most associated TCRs and HLA-C alleles the fewest. In an earlier analysis of more than 450 of the donors, most TCR beta V segments were observed in productive rearrangements about 87% or about 30% of the time, broadly matching IMGT annotations. For the cohort, immune exposure information was limited to CMV serostatus. The study gave a list of 150 to 200 TCR beta chains associated with cytomegalovirus. V-gene and J-gene trimming of TCR beta chains was associated with a missense DCLRE1C variant in a later genetic analysis, and the association was replicated in an independent cohort. The cohort was sequenced for TCR beta chains only, and without alpha or paired-chain data the features that could be detected were limited. At a false discovery rate of 0.05, a later analysis linked 15,000 to 20,000 TCR beta sequences to specific HLA alleles. Correlated functional status among segregating V segments might be attributable to linkage disequilibrium, but an unknown experimental factor could not be ruled out. The authors suggested that the approach could potentially be generalized to other disease states and immunological phenotypes. The classifier was reported to diagnose cytomegalovirus status with high specificity and sensitivity in both the original cohort and the validation cohort. Sequencing depth was assumed to be roughly uniform across donors in the presence/absence analyses, though that assumption may not hold. Compared with equally common non-associated chains, HLA-associated TCR beta chains in a later analysis were more clonally expanded and had lower generation probabilities. Across donors, most TCR sequences were observed very rarely, whereas some public TCRs were present in many individuals. A further reported finding was that TCR beta sequences accurately predicted the HLA-A and HLA-B alleles for most subjects in the first cohort. Because HLA typing was missing for some donors at each locus, association tests included only the typed subset. Assigning TCR associations to individual alleles was difficult when HLA alleles, especially DR and DQ, strongly co-occurred. In vitro tests confirmed that a few of the cytomegalovirus-associated TCR beta chains recognize cytomegalovirus antigens. A group of highly shared sequence variants was considered likely to be a technical artifact of the sequencing pipeline. Roughly 15 rarely observed V segments, including chromosome 9 orphons, were excluded from the earlier analysis of a few hundred of the donors because counts were too low. According to a later analysis, most CMV-associated TCR beta chains appeared to be HLA-restricted, and the HLA associations seemed to be driven largely by CMV exposure. Some IMGT-functional V segments, including TRBV6-2 and TRBV6-3, could not be told apart with the 87-base-pair reads, so those segments were excluded. According to a later analysis, parvovirus B19, influenza, CMV and Epstein-Barr virus appeared linked to several top co-occurrence clusters.

The cohort consisted of hundreds of healthy bone marrow donors. Cohort members were all nominally healthy when sampled, although unrecorded immune exposures were likely present. The donor was CMV seropositive and was included in the group of 270 or so seropositive cohort members. Every donor gave a peripheral blood sample, and the peripheral blood mononuclear cells from that sample were used for TCR beta sequencing. The Qiagen DNeasy Blood Extraction Kit was used to extract genomic DNA from the blood cell samples. The germline V gene (reference sequence) specifies SEHNR as CDR1 and FQNEAQ as CDR2. The CDR3 runs 15 residues from the cysteine to the phenylalanine. Of all the DNA, just the CDR3 is kept, 45 bases in frame from base 1. V loses 1 base, J loses 4 bases, and the germline ends lie 11 bases apart.

The TCR comes from a man aged 25-45 years in good health and CMV-seropositive. This chain is built from TRBV7-9 and TRBJ1-3, with TRBD1 as a weak D call on 6 bases. Input material: PBMCs. The nucleotides read TGTGCCAGCAGCTTAGACACAGGGTCCGGAAACACCATATATTTT. Translated, it reads CASSLDTGSGNTIYF.